Listed below are T cell receptor beta chains from one sample, sequenced in a study of T-cell reconstitution after alpha-beta-depleted transplantation in children. TCRdb processed the PCR reads anew with MiXCR; each CDR3 protein has one entry. The table records a few hundred thousand distinct CDR3 sequences, around 15% of them present only once. The input for sequencing was PBMCs, mostly from graft donor cells, taken 360 days after TCRalphabeta/CD19-depleted stem cell transplant. The receptors here all came from a boy under three years old who had a stem cell transplant for Wiskott-Aldrich syndrome, so the T cells may come from the graft donor. CDR3s include the opening cysteine and the closing phenylalanine or tryptophan. D genes are given only for firm matches. Clone size is shown for a subset of rows, as once, few, many or a class of expanded clone.

j_call	d_call	clone_size	v_call	cdr3_nt	cdr3_aa
TRBJ1-3	TRBD1	few	TRBV20-1	TGCAGTGCTAGAGTTAGGACAGGGAGTGGAAACACCATATATTTT	CSARVRTGSGNTIYF
TRBJ2-7	.	few	TRBV7-9	TGTGCCAGCAGCGCCCGACAGACAACAGCCTACGAGCAGTACTTC	CASSARQTTAYEQYF
TRBJ1-2	TRBD1	.	TRBV10-3	TGTGCCATCAGACCGACAGGGGTCGGCGGCTACACCTTC	CAIRPTGVGGYTF
TRBJ2-3	.	.	TRBV4-1	TGCGCCAGCAGCCAAGATTGGGTTGGAGATACGCAGTATTTT	CASSQDWVGDTQYF
TRBJ1-1	.	.	TRBV4-1	TGCGCCAGCAGCCAAGTTGGCTTTGGGAGTACTGAAGCTTTCTTT	CASSQVGFGSTEAFF
TRBJ2-3	.	.	TRBV29-1	TGCAGCGTTCGGGTTTGGCGGAAGACTAGCACAGATACGCAGTATTTT	CSVRVWRKTSTDTQYF
TRBJ1-1	TRBD1	many	TRBV7-9	TGTGCCAGCAGCCGACAGGGAATGAACACTGAAGCTTTCTTT	CASSRQGMNTEAFF
TRBJ2-5	TRBD2	few	TRBV5-5	TGTGCCAGCAGCTTGCTAGCGGGATTAGAGACCCAGTACTTC	CASSLLAGLETQYF
TRBJ2-5	.	.	TRBV28	TGTGCCAGCAGTTTATCCCTTGGCGGCTATGTAACCCAGTACTTC	CASSLSLGGYVTQYF
TRBJ1-1	TRBD1	.	TRBV24-1	TGTGCCACCAGTGACCCGGGACAGAGGGAAGCTTTCTTT	CATSDPGQREAFF
TRBJ2-7	.	few	TRBV9	TGTGCCAGCAGCGTTCCCAGCCCTTACCACGAGCAGTACTTC	CASSVPSPYHEQYF
TRBJ2-3	.	few	TRBV10-3	TGTGCCACCTCCGGTAAGGGGGGGGGCACAGATACGCAGTATTTT	CATSGKGGGTDTQYF
TRBJ2-6	TRBD1	few	TRBV3-1	TGTGCCAGCAGTCTTTGGGCCAGGGGGCCTGGGGCCAACGTCCTGACTTTC	CASSLWARGPGANVLTF
TRBJ2-4	TRBD1	few	TRBV6-5	TGTGCCAGCAGCTATACAGGGGAAAACATTCAGTACTTC	CASSYTGENIQYF
TRBJ2-7	.	few	TRBV7-9	TGTGCCAGCAGCTTAGCTCGGGACCGAGCCTACGAGCAGTACTTC	CASSLARDRAYEQYF
TRBJ2-4	TRBD2	few	TRBV28	TGTGCCAGCAGACTAACTAGCGGGGGGGCGAAAAACATTCAGTACTTC	CASRLTSGGAKNIQYF
TRBJ2-4	.	.	TRBV25-1	TGTGCCAGCGGGCATGGACAGAAAAACATTCAGTACTTC	CASGHGQKNIQYF
TRBJ2-2	TRBD2	few	TRBV24-1	TGTGCCACCAGTGATTCTAGGACTAGCGGGGCATCGAACACCGGGGAGCTGTTTTTT	CATSDSRTSGASNTGELFF
TRBJ2-5	.	few	TRBV5-1	TGCGCCAGCAGCTTGAGGAGCAGGCTAGAACCCTCTCGATACCAAGAGACCCAGTACTTC	CASSLRSRLEPSRYQETQYF
TRBJ2-3	.	.	TRBV5-1	TGCGCCAGCAGAATCTTAACAGGAGGGTTTACAGATACGCAGTATTTT	CASRILTGGFTDTQYF
TRBJ2-7	.	.	TRBV7-9	TGTGCCAGCAGCCCCCTTTTGGAGCAGTACTTC	CASSPLLEQYF
TRBJ2-1	TRBD2	.	TRBV6-1	TGTGCCAGCAGTGAAGGTCCCCCTAGCGGGGGCTACAATGAGCAGTTCTTC	CASSEGPPSGGYNEQFF
TRBJ2-5	.	.	TRBV20-1	TGCAGTGCTAGAGCCCCAGCGGTACTCCAAGAGACCCAGTACTTC	CSARAPAVLQETQYF
TRBJ2-1	TRBD2	.	TRBV12-3/TRBV12-4	TGTGCCAGCAGTTTCGCCCTTATGAGCGGGGGCCCGAATTCCTACAATGAGCAGTTCTTC	CASSFALMSGGPNSYNEQFF
TRBJ2-7	.	.	TRBV29-1	TGCAGCGGCGGGGACAGCTCCTACGAGCAGTACTTC	CSGGDSSYEQYF
TRBJ2-7	TRBD1	.	TRBV10-3	TGTGCCATCAGGCCTGAGGACAGGGCCTACGAGCAGTACTTC	CAIRPEDRAYEQYF